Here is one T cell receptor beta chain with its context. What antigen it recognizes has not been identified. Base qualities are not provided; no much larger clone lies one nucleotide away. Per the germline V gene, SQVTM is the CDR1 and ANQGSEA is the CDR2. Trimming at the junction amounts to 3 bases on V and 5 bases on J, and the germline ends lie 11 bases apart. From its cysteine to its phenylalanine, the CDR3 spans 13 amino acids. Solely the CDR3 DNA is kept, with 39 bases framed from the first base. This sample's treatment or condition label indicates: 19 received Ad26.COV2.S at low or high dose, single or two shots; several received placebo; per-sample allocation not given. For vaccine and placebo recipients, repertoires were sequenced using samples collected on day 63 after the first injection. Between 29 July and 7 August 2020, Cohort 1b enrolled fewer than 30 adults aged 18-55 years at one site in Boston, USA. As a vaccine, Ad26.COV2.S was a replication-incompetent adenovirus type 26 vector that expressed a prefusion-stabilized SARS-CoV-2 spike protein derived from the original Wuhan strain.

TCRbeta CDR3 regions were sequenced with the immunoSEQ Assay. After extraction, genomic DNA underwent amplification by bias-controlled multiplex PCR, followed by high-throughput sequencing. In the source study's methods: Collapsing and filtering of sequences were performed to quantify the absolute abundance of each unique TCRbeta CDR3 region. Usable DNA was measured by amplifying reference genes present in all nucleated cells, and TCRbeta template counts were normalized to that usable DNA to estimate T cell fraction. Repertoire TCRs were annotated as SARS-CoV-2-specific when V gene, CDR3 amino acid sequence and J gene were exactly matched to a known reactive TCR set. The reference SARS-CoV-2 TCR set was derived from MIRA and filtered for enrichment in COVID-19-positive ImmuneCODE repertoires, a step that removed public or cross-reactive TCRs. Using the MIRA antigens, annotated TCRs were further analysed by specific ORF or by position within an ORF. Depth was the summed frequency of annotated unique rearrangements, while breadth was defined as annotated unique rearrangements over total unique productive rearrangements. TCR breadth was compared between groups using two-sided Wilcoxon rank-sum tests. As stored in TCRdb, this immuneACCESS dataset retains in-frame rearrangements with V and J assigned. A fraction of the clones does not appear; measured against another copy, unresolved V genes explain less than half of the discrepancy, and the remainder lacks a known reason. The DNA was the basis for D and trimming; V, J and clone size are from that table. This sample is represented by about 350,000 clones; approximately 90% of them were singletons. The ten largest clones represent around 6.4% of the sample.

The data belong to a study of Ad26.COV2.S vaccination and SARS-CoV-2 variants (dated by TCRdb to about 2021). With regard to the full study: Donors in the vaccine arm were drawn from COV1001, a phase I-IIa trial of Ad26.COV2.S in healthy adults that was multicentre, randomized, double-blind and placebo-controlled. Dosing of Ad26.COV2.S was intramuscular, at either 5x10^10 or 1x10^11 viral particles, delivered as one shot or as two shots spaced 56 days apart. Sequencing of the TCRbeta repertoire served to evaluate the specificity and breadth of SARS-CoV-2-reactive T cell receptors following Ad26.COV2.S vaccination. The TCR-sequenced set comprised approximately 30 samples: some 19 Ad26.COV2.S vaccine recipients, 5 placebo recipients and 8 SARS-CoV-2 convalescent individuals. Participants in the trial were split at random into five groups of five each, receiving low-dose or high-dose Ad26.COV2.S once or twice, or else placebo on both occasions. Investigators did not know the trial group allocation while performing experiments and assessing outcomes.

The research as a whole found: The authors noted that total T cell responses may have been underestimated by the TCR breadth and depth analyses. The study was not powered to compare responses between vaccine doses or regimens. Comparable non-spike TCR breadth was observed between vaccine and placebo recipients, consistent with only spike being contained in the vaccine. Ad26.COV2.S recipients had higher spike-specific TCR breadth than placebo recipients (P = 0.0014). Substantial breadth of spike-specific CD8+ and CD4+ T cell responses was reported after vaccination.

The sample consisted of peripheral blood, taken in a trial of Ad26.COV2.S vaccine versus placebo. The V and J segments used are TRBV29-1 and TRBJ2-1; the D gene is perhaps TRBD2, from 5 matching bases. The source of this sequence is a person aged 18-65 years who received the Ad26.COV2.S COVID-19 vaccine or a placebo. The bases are TGCAGCGTTGAGCTAGCAATAAACAATGAGCAGTTCTTC. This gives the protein CSVELAINNEQFF.